This TCR beta chain was recovered during a study of PD-1 blockade in classical Hodgkin lymphoma. The germline CDR1 and CDR2 sequences are SQVTM and ANQGSEA. Trimming took 4 bases from V and 4 from J, leaving 10 bases between them. This CDR3 comprises 12 residues. Clones were read by immunoSEQ multiplex PCR, and TCRdb kept only the in-frame ones, dropping some. Among over 20,000 clones listed, 80% were seen once. All patients experienced relapse after autologous stem cell transplantation, and brentuximab vedotin exposure was variable. This chain links TRBV29-1 with TRBJ2-5, with a tentative D call TRBD2 (6 bases). The sequencing here drew on peripheral blood mononuclear cells (PBMCs), taken before the second cycle of nivolumab. This receptor was identified in a human donor with classical Hodgkin lymphoma. CDR3 coding DNA: TGCAGCGTTGTGCGGGGCGTAGAGACCCAGTACTTC. Its protein is CSVVRGVETQYF.